A single sample gave rise to the 16 T cell receptor beta chains below, sequenced in a study of T cells in Graves' hyperthyroidism and ophthalmopathy. RNA transcripts provided the source from which TCR beta CDR3 regions were amplified. A first-round RT-PCR of the TCR CDR3 used the HTBI primer set. TCRdb reanalysed the multiplex PCR reads using MiXCR and keeps one entry per CDR3 protein. The data show 400,000 to 550,000 distinct CDR3 sequences, around 15% seen once. The specimen was blood. The receptors here all came from a woman aged 18-29 years with Graves' hyperthyroidism.

This clonotype was counted at least ten times. The V and J genes are TRBV11-3 and TRBJ2-7; D is ambiguous. Trimming cost V 6 bases and J 2 bases, with 11 bases left between them. The CDR3 sequence is 13 residues long. Germline V gene data show CDR1 as SGHNT and CDR2 as YENEEA. Written as DNA, the CDR3 is TGTGCCAGCAGTAGGACGGATACCTACGAGCAGTACTTC. Translation: CASSRTDTYEQYF.

J is TRBJ1-1 and V is TRBV11-3; D gene uncertain. The germline CDR1 and CDR2 sequences are SGHNT and YENEEA. Trimming left V 2 bases short and J 4 bases short, with 8 bases between. The CDR3 contains 13 residues. CDR3 protein: CASSLMKATEAFF. The CDR3 DNA is TGTGCCAGCAGCTTAATGAAAGCCACTGAAGCTTTCTTT.

The chain carries TRBV19 and TRBJ2-7, with 9 bases identical to TRBD1. J gave up 4 bases and V 6 bases, and 4 bases lay outside the gene matches. Germline values: CDR1 LNHDA, CDR2 SQIVND (reference sequence). CDR3 size: 13 residues. CDR3 region: CASRRQGGYEQYF. CDR3 nucleotide sequence: TGTGCCAGTAGACGACAGGGGGGATACGAGCAGTACTTC.

This clonotype was picked up many times. The V gene is TRBV7-9, the J gene TRBJ2-7; weak D call: TRBD2 (6 bases). The CDR3 runs 11 residues. Trimming pared 11 bases from V and 2 bases from J, leaving 10 bases between. The germline V gene has CDR1 SEHNR and CDR2 FQNEAQ (reference sequence). The CDR3 sequence is CAAGGAYEQYF. The CDR3 DNA follows: TGTGCCGCCGGCGGGGCCTACGAGCAGTACTTC. Complete variable domain (other parts from reference TRBV7-9 and TRBJ2-7): DTGVSQNPRHKITKRGQNVTFRCDPISEHNRLYWYRQTLGQGPEFLTYFQNEAQLEKSRLLSDRFSAERPKGSFSTLEIQRTEQGDSAMYLCAAGGAYEQYFGPGTRLTVT.

Turning to this clonotype: At one end the junction does not follow the germline gene, possibly because of a read error. The chain combines TRBV6-1 with TRBJ2-3, with TRBD2 as a possible D gene (7 bases). There are 17 residues in the CDR3. Looked up from germline, CDR1 is MNHNS and CDR2 is SASEGT. The CDR3 bases are TGTGCCAGCAGGAGCGGGGATTGGGGGGCGAGCACAGATACACAGTATTTT. It is translated as CASRSGDWGASTDTQYF.

This clonotype has ten or more counts. V usage is TRBV7-9 and J usage is TRBJ1-1; 7 nucleotides agree with TRBD1. The CDR3 runs 14 residues. The germline CDR1 and CDR2 sequences are SEHNR and FQNEAQ (reference sequence). Unmatched junction bases numbered 10, after V lost 5 bases and J lost 7 bases. CDR3 sequence (DNA): TGTGCCAGCAGCAGGACAGGTGAACAAAGTGAAGCTTTCTTT. This encodes CASSRTGEQSEAFF.

This clonotype showed up many times. V usage is TRBV6-1 and J usage is TRBJ2-7; the D is unclear. The germline V gene has CDR1 MNHNS and CDR2 SASEGT. The CDR3 has 12 amino acids. The V end was cut by 0 bases, the J end by 3 bases, with 3 bases between. The CDR3 is CASSEASYEQYF. CDR3 nucleotides: TGTGCCAGCAGTGAAGCCAGCTACGAGCAGTACTTC.

Many counts were recorded for this clonotype. The V gene is TRBV7-2, the J gene TRBJ2-1; 10 bases map to TRBD2. V was pared by 1 base and J by 9 bases, with 6 bases of the junction left unmatched. This CDR3 is 15 amino acids long. Germline V gene sequence: CDR1 SGHTA, CDR2 FQGNSA. The CDR3 coding sequence is TGTGCCAGCAGCTTAGGAGCGGGAGGGCCGATTGAGCAGTTCTTC. Residues: CASSLGAGGPIEQFF.

The V and J genes are TRBV20-1 and TRBJ2-6, with D tentatively TRBD2 (5 bases). The CDR3 length is 14 residues. With 4 bases removed from V and 0 bases from J, the gap between germline ends came to 7 bases. The germline V gene has CDR1 DFQATT and CDR2 SNEGSKA (reference sequence). In DNA, the CDR3 is TGCAGTGCTATGGAGGACTCTGGGGCCAACGTCCTGACTTTC. Protein sequence: CSAMEDSGANVLTF.

This clonotype has a count of ten or more. The rearrangement joins TRBV11-2 to TRBJ2-5; 11 bases are a match to TRBD2. The CDR3 totals 16 residues. The germline CDR1 and CDR2 sequences are SGHAT and FQNNGV. V trimming: 4 bases; J trimming: 1 base; junction bases outside the gene matches: 5. CDR3 sequence: CASSSGLAEIQETQYF. CDR3 DNA sequence: TGTGCCAGCAGCTCGGGACTAGCGGAGATCCAAGAGACCCAGTACTTC.

V is TRBV11-2 and J is TRBJ2-3; D is perhaps TRBD1 (6 bases). Germline V gives CDR1 SGHAT, CDR2 FQNNGV. V dropped 5 bases and J dropped 2 bases, with 14 bases sitting between them. The CDR3 contains 15 residues. CDR3 bases: TGTGCCAGCAGCGGTCGGACAGCTTACACAGATACGCAGTATTTT. This translates into CASSGRTAYTDTQYF.

Many counts were recorded for this clonotype. CDR3 sequence reads: CASSPIQGLNYGYTF. The CDR3 DNA follows: TGTGCCAGCAGTCCAATTCAGGGGTTAAACTATGGCTACACCTTC. V is TRBV27 and J is TRBJ1-2; TRBD1 is a possible D gene (6 bases). V lost 5 bases, J lost 2 bases, and 15 bases lay in between. The germline V gene has CDR1 MNHEY and CDR2 SMNVEV (reference sequence). This CDR3 comprises 15 residues.

Note on this clonotype: A much larger clone differs by one base, so this may be a read error. This sequence joins TRBV18 and TRBJ2-3, with D possibly matching TRBD2 (6 bases). V lost 4 bases, J lost 0 bases, and 11 bases lay in between. Germline V lookup: CDR1 KGHSH, CDR2 LQKENI. This CDR3 region has 15 residues. The CDR3 region is CASSRDGGSTDTQYF. The CDR3 bases are TGTGCCAGCTCACGGGACGGGGGTAGCACAGATACGCAGTATTTT.

This clonotype was counted only a few times. Mismatch with germline at one junction end may stem from a read error. V gene TRBV11-1 combines with J gene TRBJ2-1, with a tentative D call TRBD2 (6 bases). CDR3 length: 13 amino acids. Germline V lookup: CDR1 SGHAT, CDR2 FQDESV (reference sequence). CDR3 loop: CASSPGLNNKQFF. In DNA, the CDR3 is TGTGCCAGCAGCCCAGGACTAAACAATAAGCAGTTCTTC.

This clonotype was recorded many times. The chain has TRBV7-9 and TRBJ2-7; D gene unclear. Germline values: CDR1 SEHNR, CDR2 FQNEAQ (reference sequence). CDR3 length: 14 residues. Between the trimmed V and J ends, which lost 2 bases and 6 bases, there was a span of 14 bases. The CDR3 region is CASSLTPGQSEQYV. CDR3 coding DNA: TGTGCCAGCAGCTTAACGCCGGGCCAGAGCGAGCAGTACGTC.

This clonotype was recorded many times. The DNA of the CDR3 is TGTGCCAGCAGCAATGGACTAAGGAGCGGGATCGGCACAGATACGCAGTATTTT. Translated: CASSNGLRSGIGTDTQYF. This chain joins TRBV7-9 and TRBJ2-3; 7 bases are a match to TRBD2. Per the germline V gene, CDR1 is SEHNR and CDR2 is FQNEAQ (reference sequence). The CDR3 is 18 amino acids. V lost 5 bases to trimming and J lost 1 base; unmatched junction nucleotides: 15.